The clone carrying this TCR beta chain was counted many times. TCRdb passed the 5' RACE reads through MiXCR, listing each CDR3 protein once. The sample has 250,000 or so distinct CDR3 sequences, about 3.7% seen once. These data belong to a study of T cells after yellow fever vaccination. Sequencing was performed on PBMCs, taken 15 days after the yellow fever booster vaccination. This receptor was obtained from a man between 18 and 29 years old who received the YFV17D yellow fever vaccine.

The CDR3 region is CSAAGTSSYNEQFF. The CDR3 region has the DNA TGCAGTGCTGCCGGGACAAGCTCCTACAATGAGCAGTTCTTC. V usage is TRBV20-1 and J usage is TRBJ2-1, with D possibly matching TRBD1 (6 bases). The V and J ends lost 5 bases and 0 bases respectively, with 11 bases between them. The CDR3 is 14 amino acids. Germline V CDR1 and CDR2: DFQATT, SNEGSKA (reference sequence).